Following are 12 T cell receptor beta chains from one sample sequenced in a study of cytomegalovirus exposure and HLA in healthy donors. Measured with immunoSEQ multiplex PCR; TCRdb has only the in-frame clones, and not every one. Of 150,000 to 200,000 clones detected, roughly 82% appear once; the ten largest clones hold approximately 1.5%. Material: PBMCs. These receptors were collected from a woman between 18 and 30 years old in good health and CMV-seronegative.

This chain uses TRBV19 with TRBJ2-7; 10 bases fit TRBD1. The CDR3 contains 15 residues. The V segment lost 3 bases and the J segment 0 bases; nucleotides outside the gene matches: 2. Germline loops: CDR1 LNHDA, CDR2 SQIVND (reference sequence). CDR3 nucleotide sequence: TGTGCCAGTAGTATGGGACAGGGGAGCTCCTACGAGCAGTACTTC. Translation: CASSMGQGSSYEQYF.

The chain is built from TRBV4-1 and TRBJ2-2, with 10 bases identical to TRBD2. Germline trimming cut 4 bases from V and 6 bases from J; bases unmatched to any gene: 8. The CDR3 covers 16 residues. The germline gives CDR1 MGHRA, CDR2 YSYEKL. The CDR3 sequence: CASSPLGTSVSGELFF. As DNA, the CDR3 is TGCGCCAGCAGCCCTTTGGGGACTAGCGTTTCCGGGGAGCTGTTTTTT.

The chain joins TRBV6-1 to TRBJ1-5; possibly TRBD1 for D (5 bases). CDR1 and CDR2 (germline): MNHNS, SASEGT. Trimming left V 3 bases short and J 6 bases short, with 6 bases between. The CDR3 sequence is 12 residues long. The CDR3: CASSDRVQPQHF. CDR3 DNA: TGTGCCAGCAGTGACAGGGTTCAGCCCCAGCATTTT.

This clone was recorded only once. This rearrangement joins TRBV30 to TRBJ2-5; D may be TRBD1 (6 bases). The CDR3 sequence is 13 residues long. V was trimmed by 6 bases and J by 5 bases, leaving 16 bases between them. Germline values: CDR1 GTSNPN, CDR2 SVGIG (reference sequence). DNA for the CDR3: TGTGCCTGCAGGGGTGCAGGGGTGGAGACCCAGTACTTC. It is translated as CACRGAGVETQYF.

The chain joins TRBV11-2 to TRBJ2-6; D is perhaps TRBD2 (6 bases). This CDR3 spans 16 amino acids. CDR1 SGHAT and CDR2 FQNNGV come from the germline V gene. V was trimmed by 4 bases and J by 4 bases, leaving 14 bases between them. The CDR3 region has the DNA TGTGCCAGCAGCTCGCAGGGAGGCTCCGGGGCCAACGTCCTGACTTTC. Translating it yields CASSSQGGSGANVLTF.

CDR3 loop: CASSSTGTGVSTTEAFF. The CDR3 nucleotides are TGCGCCAGCAGCTCGACCGGGACAGGTGTTTCGACGACTGAAGCTTTCTTT. This sequence joins TRBV5-1 and TRBJ1-1, with TRBD1 identical over 8 bases. Germline-derived CDR1 and CDR2 are SGHRS and YFSETQ. V was clipped by 3 bases and J by 5 bases; unmatched bases: 15. This CDR3 spans 17 amino acids.

This chain links TRBV27 with TRBJ2-3, with D maybe TRBD2 (7 bases). Germline V lookup: CDR1 MNHEY, CDR2 SMNVEV (reference sequence). The CDR3 spans 14 residues. Trimming cost V 6 bases and J 6 bases, with 16 bases left between them. CDR3 region: CASRLEGGADTQYF. The CDR3 region has the DNA TGTGCCAGCAGGTTGGAGGGGGGGGCTGATACGCAGTATTTT.

The chain joins TRBV4-1 to TRBJ1-5; 7 bases are a match to TRBD1. V shed 0 bases and J 3 bases; nucleotides not matched to a gene: 14. The CDR3 contains 19 residues. Germline CDR1 is MGHRA and CDR2 is YSYEKL. CDR3 sequence: CASSQDPSRDRGNNQPQHF. The CDR3 bases are TGCGCCAGCAGCCAAGACCCAAGCCGGGACAGAGGGAACAATCAGCCCCAGCATTTT.

The chain uses TRBV19 and TRBJ2-7, with D possibly matching TRBD2 (6 bases). Germline loops: CDR1 LNHDA, CDR2 SQIVND (reference sequence). V lost 3 bases and J 1 base, leaving 10 bases between the germline ends. This CDR3 has 14 amino acids. The CDR3, as DNA: TGTGCCAGTAGTATGAGCCTAGCGTCCTACGAGCAGTACTTC. Protein product: CASSMSLASYEQYF.

This sequence joins TRBV5-1 and TRBJ1-1, with D possibly matching TRBD1 (6 bases). Per germline, CDR1 SGHRS and CDR2 YFSETQ. V was cut by 3 bases and J by 5 bases, with 20 bases left in between. The CDR3 is 16 amino acids. The DNA of the CDR3 is TGCGCCAGCAGCTCACCCCCCGGTGGGGGCAATACTGAAGCTTTCTTT. This encodes CASSSPPGGGNTEAFF.

As regards this clone: The same CDR3 is also encoded by other DNA sequences in this sample. The chain uses TRBV5-6 and TRBJ2-7; D is undetermined. Germline CDR1 is SGHDT and CDR2 is YYEEEE. V lost 0 bases and J 3 bases, leaving 10 bases between the germline ends. This CDR3 region has 14 residues. The chain's CDR3 is CASSLGAGFYEQYF. The CDR3, as DNA: TGTGCCAGCAGCTTGGGGGCAGGATTCTACGAGCAGTACTTC.

The chain links TRBV5-4 to TRBJ2-5, with 8 positions matching TRBD2. The CDR3 sequence is 15 residues long. Trimming cost V 2 bases and J 1 base; bases outside gene matches: 4. Germline-derived CDR1 and CDR2 are SGHNT and YYREEE (reference sequence). This CDR3 is CASSFSGVFQETQYF. The CDR3 DNA is TGTGCCAGCAGCTTTAGCGGGGTGTTCCAAGAGACCCAGTACTTC.